What follows are 18 T cell receptor beta chains derived from one specimen sequenced in a study of cytomegalovirus exposure and HLA in healthy donors. In the PCR, 60 Vbeta and 13 Jbeta primers were used. Here immunoSEQ multiplex PCR was the method, and the copy in TCRdb shows in-frame clones only, minus some. The table has some 150,000 clones, under 75% seen once; the top ten hold 2.4%. Sequenced input: PBMCs. These receptors were taken from a woman between 40 and 55 years old in good health and CMV-seronegative.

The V call is TRBV27, the J call TRBJ2-2; 13 bases are shared with TRBD2. This CDR3 is 17 amino acids long. Germline lookup yields CDR1 MNHEY and CDR2 SMNVEV (reference sequence). V was pared by 6 bases and J by 3 bases, with 7 bases of the junction left unmatched. This chain's CDR3 is CASSRTSGGQYTGELFF. The DNA for the CDR3 is TGTGCCAGCAGCCGGACTAGCGGGGGCCAATACACCGGGGAGCTGTTTTTT.

This clone was observed a few times. The chain is built from TRBV28 and TRBJ1-1, with 7 bases lining up with TRBD1. The trim removed 5 bases at V and 1 base at J, leaving 7 bases unmatched. Germline V gene lookup returns CDR1 MDHEN and CDR2 SYDVKM. The CDR3 is made up of 15 amino acids. CDR3 in amino acids: CASSAPTGPNTEAFF. The DNA of the CDR3 is TGTGCCAGCAGTGCCCCGACAGGGCCGAACACTGAAGCTTTCTTT.

In nucleotides, the CDR3 is TGCGCCAGCAGCCCCCCGACAGGGAGTAGCACAGATACGCAGTATTTT. Encoded protein: CASSPPTGSSTDTQYF. This chain connects TRBV5-1 to TRBJ2-3; 7 bases agree with TRBD1. Germline trimming cut 4 bases from V and 0 bases from J; bases unmatched to any gene: 8. This CDR3 has 16 residues. CDR1 is SGHRS and CDR2 is YFSETQ in the germline V gene.

The chain has TRBV18 and TRBJ1-5; D may be TRBD1 (6 bases). V lost 8 bases and J 4 bases, leaving 15 bases between the germline ends. The length of the CDR3 is 14 residues. Germline loops: CDR1 KGHSH, CDR2 LQKENI. This CDR3 reads CASATGSQNQPQHF. CDR3 sequence (DNA): TGTGCCAGCGCTACAGGGTCGCAAAATCAGCCCCAGCATTTT.

The rearrangement uses TRBV27 and TRBJ1-1, with TRBD1 identical over 7 bases. The J segment lost 2 bases and the V segment lost 10 bases, leaving 7 bases of the junction unmatched. Per the germline V gene, CDR1 is MNHEY and CDR2 is SMNVEV (reference sequence). The CDR3 has 13 residues. CDR3 nucleotides: TGTGCCACCCAAAGGGGGCGAAACACTGAAGCTTTCTTT. Its protein is CATQRGRNTEAFF.

The chain couples TRBV7-2 to TRBJ1-2, with D possibly being TRBD1 (5 bases). Trimming pared 2 bases from V and 6 bases from J, leaving 10 bases between. This CDR3 is built from 13 residues. CDR1 is SGHTA and CDR2 is FQGNSA in the germline V gene. CDR3 coding DNA: TGTGCCAGCAGCTTAAACCCGGGGGATGGCTACACCTTC. Translating it yields CASSLNPGDGYTF.

The chain recombines TRBV7-8 with TRBJ1-2; D not certain. This CDR3 spans 14 amino acids. V lost 1 base and J 4 bases, leaving 10 bases between the germline ends. In germline, CDR1 is SGHVS, CDR2 FQNEAQ. CDR3 residues: CASSLVREPYGYTF. CDR3 nucleotides: TGTGCCAGCAGCTTAGTCCGGGAACCCTATGGCTACACCTTC. Combining the CDR3 with reference TRBV7-8 and TRBJ1-2 gives the whole variable domain GAGVSQSPRYKVAKRGQDVALRCDPISGHVSLFWYQQALGQGPEFLTYFQNEAQLDKSGLPSDRFFAERPEGSVSTLKIQRTQQEDSAVYLCASSLVREPYGYTFGSGTRLTVV.

J is TRBJ2-3 and V is TRBV18, with TRBD1 identical over 8 bases. Trimming removed 3 bases from V and 9 bases from J; junction bases left unmatched: 11. The CDR3 loop spans 15 amino acids. Germline-derived CDR1 and CDR2 are KGHSH and LQKENI. CDR3 nucleotide sequence: TGTGCCAGCTCACCCGGGACAGGAGCTCGCGAGACGCAGTATTTT. It codes for CASSPGTGARETQYF.

This clone was counted between two and nine times. The rearrangement links TRBV6-1 to TRBJ1-1, with D unclear. From germline, CDR1 is MNHNS and CDR2 SASEGT. CDR3 length equals 12 residues. V shed 1 base and J shed 9 bases, with 9 bases lying between them. The CDR3 is CASSEVVSQAFF. For the CDR3, the DNA is TGTGCCAGCAGTGAAGTTGTGAGTCAAGCTTTCTTT.

The chain recombines TRBV6-1 with TRBJ2-2; weak D call: TRBD1 (6 bases). V lost 5 bases and J 9 bases, leaving 13 bases between the germline ends. CDR1 MNHNS and CDR2 SASEGT come from the germline V gene. There are 13 residues in the CDR3. CDR3 region: CASSLPQGRELFF. CDR3 sequence (DNA): TGTGCCAGCAGTTTACCTCAGGGGAGGGAGCTGTTTTTT.

The chain combines TRBV19 with TRBJ1-2, with 7 bases fitting TRBD1. The CDR3 consists of 14 residues. Germline lookup yields CDR1 LNHDA and CDR2 SQIVND (reference sequence). V dropped 10 bases and J dropped 4; count of bases not matched to a gene: 12. The CDR3 region is CATSRDSIIYGYTF. In DNA, the CDR3 is TGTGCCACCTCCAGGGACAGCATAATCTATGGCTACACCTTC.

The chain has TRBV27 and TRBJ1-2, with a possible D match to TRBD1 (6 bases). This CDR3 contains 15 residues. V dropped 4 bases and J dropped 6 bases, with 18 bases sitting between them. Germline V gene sequence: CDR1 MNHEY, CDR2 SMNVEV (reference sequence). The CDR3 spells CASSSLHRVVHGYTF. CDR3 DNA: TGTGCCAGCAGTTCCCTGCACAGGGTTGTCCATGGCTACACCTTC.

The chain recombines TRBV28 with TRBJ2-5; D ambiguous. Germline V lookup: CDR1 MDHEN, CDR2 SYDVKM. V was trimmed by 7 bases and J by 5 bases, leaving 8 bases between them. The CDR3 contains 11 residues. CDR3 DNA: TGTGCCAGCACCATAGAGGAGACCCAGTACTTC. Amino acid sequence: CASTIEETQYF.

This chain joins TRBV9 and TRBJ2-5; weak D call: TRBD2 (7 bases). The CDR3 length is 16 residues. Looked up from germline, CDR1 is SGDLS and CDR2 is YYNGEE. Trimming removed 0 bases at V and 4 bases at J, with 16 bases between. The CDR3 DNA is TGTGCCAGCAGCGTAGCTAGCGGAGGGGGGGTAGAGACCCAGTACTTC. It specifies CASSVASGGGVETQYF.

The genes are TRBV5-1 and TRBJ1-1; D remains unclear. Per germline, CDR1 SGHRS and CDR2 YFSETQ. Trimming shortened V by 0 bases and J by 0 bases, and 6 bases separated the two germline ends. This CDR3 contains 14 residues. The CDR3: CASSLEEVNTEAFF. DNA for the CDR3: TGCGCCAGCAGCTTGGAGGAGGTGAACACTGAAGCTTTCTTT.

The V call is TRBV7-9, the J call TRBJ2-3, with 7 bases fitting TRBD1. Germline loops: CDR1 SEHNR, CDR2 FQNEAQ (reference sequence). Unmatched junction bases numbered 12, after V lost 5 bases and J lost 10 bases. The CDR3 has 14 residues. This CDR3 is CASSTSGQIFSQYF. The CDR3 DNA sequence: TGTGCCAGCAGCACATCGGGACAGATTTTTTCGCAGTATTTT.

This chain joins TRBV2 and TRBJ2-7; 11 bases are a match to TRBD2. V was clipped by 8 bases and J by 6 bases; unmatched bases: 3. The CDR3 runs to 12 residues. Germline CDR1 SNHLY, CDR2 FYNNEI. The CDR3 coding sequence is TGTGCCAGCTGGGGACTAGCGGCCGAGCAGTACTTC. Encoded protein: CASWGLAAEQYF.

The V call is TRBV19, the J call TRBJ1-1; D is uncertain. The CDR3 contains 12 residues. V lost 2 bases to trimming and J lost 5 bases, with 6 bases between them. Germline V gene data show CDR1 as LNHDA and CDR2 as SQIVND (reference sequence). CDR3 bases: TGTGCCAGTAGTATACGGAGGACTGAAGCTTTCTTT. It yields the protein CASSIRRTEAFF.